The sequence of this TCR beta chain was determined in a study of T cells expressing NK-cell markers. Study as a whole: Seven sequenced donors out of eight were HCMV-seropositive, one seronegative.

TCR beta cDNA was generated via 5'RACE template switching incorporating UMIs. TCRdb reanalyzed the 5' RACE reads, giving one entry per CDR3 protein sequence and no DNA. The sample totals about 260,000 distinct CDR3 sequences; its top ten clones hold about 0.39%. Study conclusions and caveats: Where four donors were concerned, these clonotypes also led the CD3+CD56-NKG2C+ fraction. NKG2C+ dominant clonotype frequencies in a handful of donors were roughly 1.0-7.0% of CD8+ T cells.

Note on this clonotype: No antigen is known for it.

Per the germline V gene, CDR1 is MNHEY and CDR2 is SVGAGI. The CDR3 consists of 16 residues. J is TRBJ2-3 and V is TRBV6-5; the TCRdb D gene call, TRBD2, has no DNA to confirm it. This TCR was recovered from a man aged 18 to 30 in good health. Material for sequencing was blood T cells: a sorted CD56 or NKG2C T cell subset, CD4+ or CD8+ T cells, or bulk PBMC T cells (not recorded which). The CDR3 region is CASSYGLAESTDTQYF.